The 8 T cell receptor beta chains in this list originate from one sample, sequenced in a study of identifying expanded T cells in peripheral blood. TCRdb keeps only in-frame clones here, not all; method: immunoSEQ multiplex PCR. The sample includes 70,000 to 100,000 clones, roughly 90% of them seen just once. Material for sequencing was blood. The receptor source for this set is a person aged 18-70 years in good health.

This rearrangement joins TRBV5-1 to TRBJ1-1; D is perhaps TRBD1 (5 bases). Germline lookup yields CDR1 SGHRS and CDR2 YFSETQ. With 3 bases removed from V and 7 bases from J, the gap between germline ends came to 22 bases. This CDR3 has 16 residues. The CDR3 sequence is CASSSNVGTRGGEAFF. In DNA, the CDR3 is TGCGCCAGCAGCTCCAACGTGGGGACTCGAGGCGGTGAAGCTTTCTTT.

The chain couples TRBV11-3 to TRBJ2-2; D is undetermined. Trimming removed 5 bases from V and 3 bases from J, with 4 bases in between. The CDR3 runs 12 residues. Germline CDR1 is SGHNT and CDR2 is YENEEA. The CDR3 DNA follows: TGTGCCAGCAGCCCATACACCGGGGAGCTGTTTTTT. It is translated as CASSPYTGELFF.

This sequence joins TRBV9 and TRBJ2-2; no clear D gene. Germline CDR1 reads SGDLS; CDR2 reads YYNGEE. This CDR3 comprises 12 residues. V was cut by 4 bases and J by 4 bases, with 5 bases left in between. The CDR3 nucleotides are TGTGCCAGCAGCCTTGTCACCGGGGAGCTGTTTTTT. Translated: CASSLVTGELFF.

This chain joins TRBV6-5 and TRBJ2-1; 12 bases align to TRBD2. This CDR3 contains 16 residues. Germline-derived CDR1 and CDR2 are MNHEY and SVGAGI. Trimming at V came to 2 bases and at J to 9 bases, leaving 8 bases not matched to a gene. The CDR3 spells CASSYRLAGGYAEQFF. CDR3 bases: TGTGCCAGCAGTTACCGTCTAGCGGGGGGGTATGCTGAGCAGTTCTTC.

A single count supports this clone. This chain connects TRBV7-2 to TRBJ1-2; D uncertain. CDR1 and CDR2 (germline): SGHTA, FQGNSA. CDR3 length: 13 residues. The V end lost 5 bases, the J end lost 2 bases, and 9 bases lay between the germline ends. CDR3 sequence: CASSPKANYGYTF. As DNA, the CDR3 is TGTGCCAGCAGCCCGAAGGCAAACTATGGCTACACCTTC.

This clone was seen repeatedly, ten times or more. The V gene is TRBV6-4, the J gene TRBJ2-1; D remains unclear. Germline CDR1 is MRHNA and CDR2 is SNTAGT. V gave up 4 bases and J gave up 7 bases, with 17 bases separating them. The CDR3 runs to 15 residues. The CDR3 nucleotides are TGTGCCAGCAGTGTTGGATTTCACCCTATAAATGAGCAGTTCTTC. The encoded protein is CASSVGFHPINEQFF.

This chain connects TRBV10-1 to TRBJ2-1; TRBD2 aligns across 11 bases. This CDR3 is 15 amino acids long. Trimming removed 2 bases from V and 10 bases from J; junction bases left unmatched: 7. Germline assignment: CDR1 WNHNN and CDR2 SYGVQD (reference sequence). As DNA, the CDR3 is TGCGCCAGCAGTGAGATTCTAGCGGGGGGTGGCGAGCAGTTCTTC. Amino acid sequence: CASSEILAGGGEQFF.

The chain combines TRBV6-6 with TRBJ1-6, with 8 bases matching TRBD1. From germline, CDR1 is MNHNY and CDR2 SVGAGI (reference sequence). This CDR3 spans 14 amino acids. Trimming cost V 6 bases and J 7 bases; bases outside gene matches: 5. Here the CDR3 reads CASSSGQVNSPLHF. DNA of the CDR3: TGTGCCAGCAGCTCGGGACAGGTCAATTCACCCCTCCACTTT.